A single count supports the clone carrying this T cell receptor beta chain. These data come from a study of blood T cell repertoires in COVID-19. Study context: Researchers got acute and convalescent COVID-19 samples from the United States, Italy and Spain.

Germline V gene lookup returns CDR1 SEHNR and CDR2 FQNEAQ (reference sequence). The CDR3 loop spans 17 amino acids. V shed 5 bases and J 6 bases; nucleotides not matched to a gene: 9. The method was immunoSEQ multiplex PCR; TCRdb's version includes in-frame clones alone and lacks a portion of them. The top ten clones hold approximately 12% of a sample with some 280,000 clones, approximately 91% of them seen once. This chain joins TRBV7-9 and TRBJ2-1, with 14 bases matching TRBD2. This receptor was identified in an older woman with acute or convalescent COVID-19. What was sequenced was peripheral blood. The CDR3 bases are TGTGCCAGCAGCCCCCCGGGACTAGCGGGAGCCGGCAATGAGCAGTTCTTC. Amino acids: CASSPPGLAGAGNEQFF.